A single sample gave rise to the 15 T cell receptor beta chains below, sequenced in a study of post-analysis software for immune sequencing data. What these receptors recognize is not known. Prepared libraries of TCR beta cDNA carried unique molecular identifiers. Each CDR3 protein is one row after TCRdb ran MiXCR on the PCR reads. The sample holds 700,000 to 900,000 distinct CDR3 sequences, around 42% seen once. General observations from the study: Five TRBV segments were significantly more frequent in patients than in controls. TRBV5-6, TRBV5-1 and TRBV20-1 were among these segments.

Sequencing used blood. All receptors derive from a girl aged 5-17 years with multiple sclerosis.

The V call is TRBV12-3 or TRBV12-4, the J call TRBJ1-2; D unresolved. The germline V and J ends were trimmed by 6 bases and 5 bases, with 13 bases remaining between them. The CDR3 runs 13 residues. This CDR3 reads CASSQRAQYGYTF. In nucleotides, the CDR3 is TGTGCCAGCAGCCAGCGTGCGCAATATGGCTACACCTTC.

In its sample, this clonotype was seen a few times. The chain is built from TRBV15 and TRBJ1-4; 8 nucleotides line up with TRBD1. This CDR3 has 17 residues. Germline CDR1 LNHNV, CDR2 YYDKDF (reference sequence). Losses at the gene ends were 2 bases for V and 3 bases for J; bases not matched to a gene: 8. Written as DNA, the CDR3 is TGTGCCACCAGCAGATCCTTGTCGGGACAGGCTAATGAAAAACTGTTTTTT. Its protein product is CATSRSLSGQANEKLFF. The full variable domain, with the rest looked up from reference TRBV15 and TRBJ1-4, is DAMVIQNPRYQVTQFGKPVTLSCSQTLNHNVMYWYQQKSSQAPKLLFHYYDKDFNNEADTPDNFQSRRPNTSFCFLDIRSPGLGDTAMYLCATSRSLSGQANEKLFFGSGTQLSVL.

The rearrangement links TRBV12-3 or TRBV12-4 to TRBJ1-2; D uncertain. Trimming pared 1 base from V and 6 bases from J, leaving 15 bases between. There are 15 residues in the CDR3. Written as DNA, the CDR3 is TGTGCCAGCAGTTTAGAGGGTCGTAACATAAATGGCTACACCTTC. Translated: CASSLEGRNINGYTF.

V gene TRBV6-1 combines with J gene TRBJ2-4; a weak D match, TRBD2 (6 bases). The DNA end is more similar to TRBJ2-7, so the J call may be wrong. The germline CDR1 and CDR2 sequences are MNHNS and SASEGT. The CDR3 has 14 residues. The CDR3 region has the DNA TGTGCCAGCAGTGTGCGGCGGGGCAGCTACGAGCAGTACTTC. This translates into CASSVRRGSYEQYF.

The chain links TRBV6-5 to TRBJ2-7; D is unclear. Per germline, CDR1 MNHEY and CDR2 SVGAGI. The ends were cut back, 1 base at V and 3 bases at J, with 7 bases in the middle. This CDR3 contains 13 residues. CDR3 region: CASSYFLSYEQYF. CDR3 bases: TGTGCCAGCAGTTACTTTCTAAGCTACGAGCAGTACTTC.

The sample holds many counts of this clonotype. The rearrangement uses TRBV20-1 and TRBJ2-1; 14 bases agree with TRBD2. The CDR3 spans 21 residues. From germline, CDR1 is DFQATT and CDR2 SNEGSKA (reference sequence). V shed 0 bases and J 1 base; nucleotides not matched to a gene: 14. CDR3 loop: CSARDLSGLAGVAESYNEQFF. As DNA, the CDR3 is TGCAGTGCTAGAGATCTTTCGGGACTAGCGGGGGTCGCTGAGTCCTACAATGAGCAGTTCTTC.

This rearrangement joins TRBV20-1 to TRBJ2-2; TRBD2 agrees at 9 bases. CDR3 length: 14 amino acids. Germline trimming cut 6 bases from V and 3 bases from J; bases unmatched to any gene: 5. Germline CDR1 and CDR2: DFQATT and SNEGSKA (reference sequence). As DNA, the CDR3 is TGCAGTGCCCCGACTAGCGGATACACCGGGGAGCTGTTTTTT. This encodes CSAPTSGYTGELFF.

This clonotype has a count of ten or more. A junction boundary mismatches the germline segment, possibly from a read error. The chain links TRBV29-1 to TRBJ2-7; TRBD2 is a possible D gene (6 bases). Per germline, CDR1 SQVTM and CDR2 ANQGSEA. The CDR3 loop spans 11 amino acids. Here the CDR3 DNA reads TGCAGCGTGGAAGCGGGCTACGAGCAGTACTTC. Translated, it gives CSVEAGYEQYF.

CDR3 amino acids: CSAPYPSSGGRFKFF. The CDR3 DNA reads as TGCAGTGCCCCGTACCCGTCCTCGGGCGGGAGGTTTAAGTTCTTC. This chain joins TRBV20-1 and TRBJ2-1; 8 positions match TRBD2. V shed 6 bases, J shed 14 bases, and the junction held 21 bases outside the gene matches. This CDR3 has 15 residues. The germline CDR1 and CDR2 sequences are DFQATT and SNEGSKA (reference sequence).

J is TRBJ2-1 and V is TRBV3-1, with D possibly being TRBD1 (5 bases). The V and J ends lost 4 bases and 4 bases respectively, with 20 bases between them. CDR1 LGHDT and CDR2 YNNKEL come from the germline V gene (reference sequence). The CDR3 totals 17 residues. The CDR3 loop is CASSRPARGPTYNEQFF. Written as DNA, the CDR3 is TGTGCCAGCAGCCGACCTGCAAGGGGCCCAACTTACAATGAGCAGTTCTTC.

CDR3 sequence reads: CASNNYGRANEQFF. In DNA, the CDR3 is TGTGCCAGCAACAATTACGGACGGGCGAATGAGCAGTTCTTC. The J gene is TRBJ2-1, the V gene TRBV28; D uncertain. From germline, CDR1 is MDHEN and CDR2 SYDVKM. The germline V and J ends were trimmed by 7 bases and 7 bases, with 17 bases remaining between them. The CDR3 covers 14 residues.

The CDR3 nucleotides read TGTGCCAGCAGCCCAGGGACAGGGGCTCTCGAGCAGTACTTC. Protein sequence: CASSPGTGALEQYF. This chain links TRBV7-2 with TRBJ2-5; the match to TRBD1 covers 10 bases. The DNA matches TRBJ2-7 better at its end, which makes the J call doubtful. This CDR3 spans 14 amino acids. Germline V CDR1 and CDR2: SGHTA, FQGNSA.

The CDR3 DNA follows: TGTGCCAGCAGCTCCTCAGCCAGCGGGAGGCTTGGGCAGTACTTC. Its translation is CASSSSASGRLGQYF. The V and J genes are TRBV5-6 and TRBJ2-5; 9 bases are shared with TRBD2. The CDR3 has 15 amino acids. V lost 3 bases to trimming and J lost 11 bases; unmatched junction nucleotides: 14. The germline gives CDR1 SGHDT, CDR2 YYEEEE. Filled out from reference TRBV5-6 and TRBJ2-5, the complete variable domain reads DAGVTQSPTHLIKTRGQQVTLRCSPKSGHDTVSWYQQALGQGPQFIFQYYEEEERQRGNFPDRFSGHQFPNYSSELNVNALLLGDSALYLCASSSSASGRLGQYFGPGTRLLVL.

This chain links TRBV5-6 with TRBJ1-1; 8 positions agree with TRBD1. In germline, CDR1 is SGHDT, CDR2 YYEEEE. The CDR3 consists of 15 residues. The V gene end was trimmed by 4 bases and the J gene end by 6 bases; junction bases not matched to a gene: 11. CDR3 nucleotide sequence: TGTGCCAGCAGCCCAGGACAGGGAGGTCCTGCTGAAGCTTTCTTT. Translation: CASSPGQGGPAEAFF.

The chain joins TRBV4-1 to TRBJ1-2; 7 bases map to TRBD1. Per germline, CDR1 MGHRA and CDR2 YSYEKL. V lost 3 bases to trimming and J lost 6 bases; unmatched junction nucleotides: 10. The CDR3 consists of 15 residues. Here the CDR3 reads CASSQNRDSNHGYTF. The CDR3 DNA sequence: TGCGCCAGCAGCCAGAACCGGGACAGCAATCATGGCTACACCTTC.